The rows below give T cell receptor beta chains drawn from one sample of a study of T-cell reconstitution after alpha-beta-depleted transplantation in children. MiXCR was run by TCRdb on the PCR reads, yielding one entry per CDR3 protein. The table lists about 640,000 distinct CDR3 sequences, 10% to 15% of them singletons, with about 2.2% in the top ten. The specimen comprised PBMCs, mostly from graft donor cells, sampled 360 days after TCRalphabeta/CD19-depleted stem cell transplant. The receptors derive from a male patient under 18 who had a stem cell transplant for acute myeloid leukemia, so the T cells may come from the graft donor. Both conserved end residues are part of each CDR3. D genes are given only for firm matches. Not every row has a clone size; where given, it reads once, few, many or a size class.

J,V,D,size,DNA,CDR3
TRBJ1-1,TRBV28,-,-,TGTGCCAGCAGTGAAAGGGATACTGAAGCTTTCTTT,CASSERDTEAFF
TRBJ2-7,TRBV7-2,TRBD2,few,TGTGCCAGCAGCCAGTCCCTAGGACTAGTAATCTACGAGCAGTACTTC,CASSQSLGLVIYEQYF
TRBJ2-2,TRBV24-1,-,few,TGTGCCACCAGTAAGATTCGGGACTCCAACACCGGGGAGCTGTTTTTT,CATSKIRDSNTGELFF
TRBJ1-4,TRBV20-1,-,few,TGCAGTGCTAGGGCGGAGGGGGAAAAACTGTTTTTT,CSARAEGEKLFF
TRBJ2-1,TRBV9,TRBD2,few,TGTGCCAGCAGCGTAGTTTCTAGCGGGGGCAATGAGCAGTTCTTC,CASSVVSSGGNEQFF
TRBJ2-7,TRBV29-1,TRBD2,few,TGCAGCGTTGAGTCGGCAGGGCCGGGACTAGCGGGGGGCTACGAGCAGTACTTC,CSVESAGPGLAGGYEQYF
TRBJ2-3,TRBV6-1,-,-,TGTGCCAGCAGTGCAGGAGCACCTAGCACAGATACGCAGTATTTT,CASSAGAPSTDTQYF
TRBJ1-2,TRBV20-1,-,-,TGCAGTGCGATAGATATACCGTATGGCTACACCTTC,CSAIDIPYGYTF
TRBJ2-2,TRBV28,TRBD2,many,TGTGCCAGCTCTCTAACTAGCGGCCTAAGGGAGCTGTTTTTT,CASSLTSGLRELFF
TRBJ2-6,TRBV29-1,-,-,TGCAGCGTAGAGCGGTTCTCTGGGGCCAACGTCCTGACTTTC,CSVERFSGANVLTF